The TCR beta chain under discussion was sequenced for a study of CXCR3-negative and CXCR3-positive naive CD8 T cells. With UMI labels, 5' RACE was used to prepare the TRB cDNA libraries. Each CDR3 protein gets one entry in TCRdb, which reprocessed the 5' RACE reads and gives no DNA. This table holds more than 5,000 distinct CDR3 sequences. The CDR3 runs 17 residues. CDR1 LGHDT and CDR2 YNNKEL come from the germline V gene (reference sequence). As regards this clonotype: The antigen is undetermined.

Findings and limits, study-wide: Higher TRB CDR3 hydrophobicity marked CXCR3-positive naive cells relative to CXCR3-negative naive cells.

The receptor's source is a human donor in good health. Some clones in this sample may be carry-over from other donors' samples. Sequenced input: naive CXCR3+ CD8+ T cells from blood. Subset reported: CD45RO-CCR7+CD27+CD95- naive CD8+ T cells expressing CXCR3 (TNR3+). V is TRBV3-1 and J is TRBJ2-7; TCRdb reports TRBD1, a call that lacks DNA to check it against. CDR3 protein: CASSQSIIRTPAYEQYF.